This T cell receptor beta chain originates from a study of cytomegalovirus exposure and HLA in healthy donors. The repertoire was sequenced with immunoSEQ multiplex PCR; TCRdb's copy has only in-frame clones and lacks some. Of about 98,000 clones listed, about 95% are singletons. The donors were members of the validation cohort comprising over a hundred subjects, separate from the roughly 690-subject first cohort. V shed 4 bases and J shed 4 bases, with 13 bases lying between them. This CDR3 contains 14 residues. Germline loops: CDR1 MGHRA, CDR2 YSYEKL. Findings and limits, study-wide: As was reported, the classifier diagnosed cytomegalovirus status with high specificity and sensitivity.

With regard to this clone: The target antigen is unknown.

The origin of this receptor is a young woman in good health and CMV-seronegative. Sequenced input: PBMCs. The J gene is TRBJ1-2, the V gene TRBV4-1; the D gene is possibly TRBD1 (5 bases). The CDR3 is CASSLTDSFYGYTF. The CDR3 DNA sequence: TGCGCCAGCAGCCTCACTGACAGCTTCTATGGCTACACCTTC.